This paragraph reports one TCR beta chain. What it binds is not known. RNA transcripts served as the template for amplifying TCR beta CDR3 regions. RT-PCR in the first round (using the HTBI primer set) targeted the TCR CDR3. TCRdb itself ran the multiplex PCR reads through MiXCR, one entry per CDR3 protein. The sample has approximately 600,000 distinct CDR3 sequences, 15% to 20% seen once. This specimen comes from a study of T cells in Graves' hyperthyroidism and ophthalmopathy. Whole-study findings and limits: In simple terms, a model built on 13 V-J features told ophthalmopathy apart from stable hyperthyroidism.

The sequencing sample was made of blood. This receptor was taken from a woman between 25 and 40 years old with Graves' hyperthyroidism.

The CDR3 protein is CASNGEMNTEAFF. CDR3 in DNA: TGTGCCAGCAATGGAGAAATGAACACTGAAGCTTTCTTT. The rearrangement uses TRBV5-6 and TRBJ1-1; D gene uncertain. The CDR3 covers 13 residues. The ends were cut back, 6 bases at V and 0 bases at J, with 9 bases in the middle. CDR1 SGHDT and CDR2 YYEEEE come from the germline V gene.